One and the same sample provided the 16 T cell receptor beta chains below, sequenced in a study of memory CD4+ T cells and cytomegalovirus serostatus (dated by TCRdb to between 2017 and 2020). Single viable CD3+CD4+CD8-CD45RO+ cells were sorted as memory CD4+ T cells on a FACSAria II. Libraries were made using the immunoSEQ multiplex PCR assay. Imported from immuneACCESS, the table was reduced by TCRdb to in-frame sequences with V and J called. These copies leave out some clones; in studies compared against another copy, an unresolved V gene accounts for under half, and the cause of the remainder is not known. Present in this sample are some 67,000 clones, 76% of which were seen just once. The ten largest clones represent around 4.3% of the sample. The sequenced sample was memory CD4+ T cells from blood. These receptor sequences come from an adult in good health and CMV-seropositive.

The chain joins TRBV7-2 to TRBJ2-4, with 9 nucleotides matching TRBD1. Germline trimming cut 0 bases from V and 9 bases from J; bases unmatched to any gene: 0. CDR3 length equals 13 residues. Germline assignment: CDR1 SGHTA and CDR2 FQGNSA. CDR3 coding DNA: TGTGCCAGCAGCTTAGCGGGACAGGGCATTCAGTACTTC. Its protein is CASSLAGQGIQYF.

The chain joins TRBV29-1 to TRBJ1-1; 10 bases are shared with TRBD1. This CDR3 is built from 13 residues. The V segment lost 7 bases and the J segment 2 bases; nucleotides outside the gene matches: 4. CDR1 and CDR2 (germline): SQVTM, ANQGSEA. The CDR3, as DNA: TGCAGCGGACAGACAGGGGGCAACACTGAAGCTTTCTTT. Translation: CSGQTGGNTEAFF.

The CDR3 loop reads CSVEGQGDQPQHF. For the CDR3, the DNA is TGCAGCGTTGAAGGACAGGGAGATCAGCCCCAGCATTTT. The chain is built from TRBV29-1 and TRBJ1-5, with 7 bases matching TRBD1. The germline V gene has CDR1 SQVTM and CDR2 ANQGSEA. The CDR3 runs 13 residues. V lost 1 base, J lost 5 bases, and 2 bases stayed unmatched.

This clone turned up a few times. The DNA for the CDR3 is TGTGCCACCGGGAACCCCGGCGGTGAGCAGTTCTTC. Its translation is CATGNPGGEQFF. This chain links TRBV6-6 with TRBJ2-1, with a tentative D call TRBD2 (5 bases). The germline V and J ends were trimmed by 10 bases and 9 bases, with 16 bases remaining between them. This CDR3 has 12 amino acids. CDR1 and CDR2 from the germline V gene are MNHNY and SVGAGI (reference sequence).

This clone occurred once. The rearrangement joins TRBV2 to TRBJ1-5; the D is unclear. Trimming removed 5 bases at V and 4 bases at J, with 6 bases between. Germline lookup yields CDR1 SNHLY and CDR2 FYNNEI. The CDR3 is 12 residues long. Written as DNA, the CDR3 is TGTGCCAGCAGTCGAGAAAATCAGCCCCAGCATTTT. Its translation is CASSRENQPQHF. Looking up the rest from reference TRBV2 and TRBJ1-5 gives the full variable domain: EPEVTQTPSHQVTQMGQEVILRCVPISNHLYFYWYRQILGQKVEFLVSFYNNEISEKSEIFDDQFSVERPDGSNFTLKIRSTKLEDSAMYFCASSRENQPQHFGDGTRLSIL.

This chain links TRBV7-2 with TRBJ1-1, with unresolved D. The CDR3 totals 12 residues. Trimming took off 5 bases at V and 4 bases at J, with 8 bases between the two ends. From germline, CDR1 is SGHTA and CDR2 FQGNSA. The CDR3 reads CASSPQATEAFF. The CDR3 DNA reads as TGTGCCAGCAGCCCCCAAGCCACTGAAGCTTTCTTT.

V gene TRBV11-3 combines with J gene TRBJ2-1, with 9 bases that match TRBD2. Germline V CDR1 and CDR2: SGHNT, YENEEA. J lost 4 bases, V lost 5 bases, and 12 bases had no gene match. The CDR3 consists of 17 residues. CDR3 residues: CASSKISDSGGYNEQFF. The CDR3 DNA sequence: TGTGCCAGCAGCAAAATCTCCGATAGCGGGGGTTACAATGAGCAGTTCTTC.

J is TRBJ2-5 and V is TRBV6-5; a weak D match, TRBD2 (7 bases). CDR3 size: 15 residues. Trimming cost V 3 bases and J 5 bases, with 16 bases left between them. CDR1 and CDR2 (germline): MNHEY, SVGAGI. CDR3 nucleotide sequence: TGTGCCAGCAGTTATACGGGGGGCCGGTGGGAGACCCAGTACTTC. Amino acids: CASSYTGGRWETQYF.

The chain combines TRBV28 with TRBJ1-1; the D is unclear. V was pared by 6 bases and J by 5 bases, with 19 bases between. Germline CDR1 is MDHEN and CDR2 is SYDVKM. This CDR3 is 15 amino acids long. Here the CDR3 reads CASSRADGYLTEAFF. CDR3 coding DNA: TGTGCCAGCAGCCGCGCGGACGGATATCTTACTGAAGCTTTCTTT.

This clone was seen a handful of times. This chain connects TRBV2 to TRBJ2-7, with 12 bases matching TRBD2. V was clipped by 6 bases and J by 4 bases; unmatched bases: 7. The germline V gene has CDR1 SNHLY and CDR2 FYNNEI. The CDR3 length is 15 residues. The CDR3: CASRRTSGATYEQYF. The CDR3 DNA follows: TGTGCCAGCAGGAGGACTAGCGGGGCGACATACGAGCAGTACTTC.

This chain uses TRBV30 with TRBJ1-5; 8 positions match TRBD1. Trimming took 2 bases from V and 4 from J; bases not matched to a gene: 7. Germline lookup yields CDR1 GTSNPN and CDR2 SVGIG (reference sequence). CDR3 length: 15 amino acids. For the CDR3, the DNA is TGTGCCTGGAGTAAGCGCGGGACAGGAAATCAGCCCCAGCATTTT. Amino acid sequence: CAWSKRGTGNQPQHF.

The V gene is TRBV2, the J gene TRBJ2-2, with D unresolved. The CDR3 is 12 amino acids. V lost 4 bases and J 9 bases, leaving 9 bases between the germline ends. Germline values: CDR1 SNHLY, CDR2 FYNNEI. CDR3 DNA sequence: TGTGCCAGCAGTGTAGGTTCGAGGGAGCTGTTTTTT. This encodes CASSVGSRELFF.

The chain links TRBV28 to TRBJ1-4, with D possibly being TRBD1 (6 bases). This CDR3 has 15 amino acids. V was clipped by 5 bases and J by 4 bases, with 14 bases between them. Germline CDR1 and CDR2: MDHEN and SYDVKM. CDR3 sequence (DNA): TGTGCCAGCAGTCCTCAGGGGATCGGTAATGAAAAACTGTTTTTT. Translation gives CASSPQGIGNEKLFF.

This clone was detected only once. This sequence joins TRBV9 and TRBJ2-5; 8 bases align to TRBD2. The CDR3 consists of 15 residues. Germline V CDR1 and CDR2: SGDLS, YYNGEE. The J segment lost 2 bases and the V segment lost 0 bases, leaving 3 bases of the junction unmatched. The CDR3 sequence: CASSVAAGVQETQYF. The CDR3 nucleotides read TGTGCCAGCAGCGTAGCAGCGGGGGTGCAAGAGACCCAGTACTTC. Full variable domain (outside the CDR3, taken from reference TRBV9 and TRBJ2-5): DSGVTQTPKHLITATGQRVTLRCSPRSGDLSVYWYQQSLDQGLQFLIQYYNGEERAKGNILERFSAQQFPDLHSELNLSSLELGDSALYFCASSVAAGVQETQYFGPGTRLLVL.

This chain links TRBV19 with TRBJ1-5; unclear D gene. The V and J ends lost 4 bases and 1 base respectively, with 5 bases between them. CDR3 length: 13 amino acids. CDR1 and CDR2 (germline): LNHDA, SQIVND (reference sequence). The CDR3: CASSSQSNQPQHF. The DNA for the CDR3 is TGTGCCAGTAGTAGCCAGAGCAATCAGCCCCAGCATTTT.

The genes are TRBV27 and TRBJ2-7; tentatively, D is TRBD1 (5 bases). The germline V gene encodes CDR1 MNHEY and CDR2 SMNVEV (reference sequence). There are 14 residues in the CDR3. The V end was cut by 5 bases, the J end by 0 bases, with 11 bases between. CDR3 in DNA: TGTGCCAGCAGTCAGGGCTTTAACTCCTACGAGCAGTACTTC. Encoded protein: CASSQGFNSYEQYF.